The clone carrying this T cell receptor (beta chain) was seen just once. This entry is derived from a study of shared clonotypes between healthy human individuals. Clones were sequenced by immunoSEQ multiplex PCR, and TCRdb holds only the in-frame ones, with some missing. The sample carries about 2.1 million clones, roughly 91% recorded once. The CDR3 runs to 13 residues. Germline CDR1 reads MDHEN; CDR2 reads SYDVKM. V lost 8 bases, J lost 2 bases, and 13 bases lay in between. Naive-designated CD8 cells lacked CD45RO, were positively enriched for CCR7, and omitted terminally differentiated effector memory CD45RA+ cells.

The sequencing sample was made of naive CD8+ T cells from PBMCs. The V gene is TRBV28, the J gene TRBJ2-7, with D possibly called TRBD1 or TRBD2 (5 bases each). The clonotype originates from a man younger than 35 in good health. Some clones in this sample may be carry-over from other donors' samples. In nucleotides, the CDR3 is TGTGCCAGCCAAAGTGGGGGAACCTACGAGCAGTACTTC. Its translation is CASQSGGTYEQYF. Variable domain in full (rest from reference TRBV28 and TRBJ2-7): DVKVTQSSRYLVKRTGEKVFLECVQDMDHENMFWYRQDPGLGLRLIYFSYDVKMKEKGDIPEGYSVSREKKERFSLILESASTNQTSMYLCASQSGGTYEQYFGPGTRLTVT.